Sequencing of this T cell receptor (beta chain) was carried out in a study of identical twins. Study conclusions and caveats: Cross-sectional statistics, not tracking of the same donors, supported the conclusions.

Looked up from germline, CDR1 is SEHNR and CDR2 is FQNEAQ (reference sequence). The CDR3 length is 16 residues. V lost 5 bases, J lost 8 bases, and 14 bases stayed unmatched. As regards this clonotype: Its antigen is not identified.

MiXCR, run by TCRdb on the 5' RACE reads, gives a single entry per CDR3 protein. There are about 700,000 distinct CDR3 sequences in the sample; less than 10% occur only once, and approximately 0.94% lies in the top ten. The same sample was also studied in work on yellow fever vaccine responses in identical twins.

The V and J genes are TRBV7-9 and TRBJ2-1; 8 bases are shared with TRBD2. The TCR comes from a woman under 30 in good health. Input material: PBMCs. CDR3 residues: CASSPLEAGDAHEQFF. CDR3 in DNA: TGTGCCAGCAGCCCGCTAGAAGCGGGAGATGCGCATGAGCAGTTCTTC.